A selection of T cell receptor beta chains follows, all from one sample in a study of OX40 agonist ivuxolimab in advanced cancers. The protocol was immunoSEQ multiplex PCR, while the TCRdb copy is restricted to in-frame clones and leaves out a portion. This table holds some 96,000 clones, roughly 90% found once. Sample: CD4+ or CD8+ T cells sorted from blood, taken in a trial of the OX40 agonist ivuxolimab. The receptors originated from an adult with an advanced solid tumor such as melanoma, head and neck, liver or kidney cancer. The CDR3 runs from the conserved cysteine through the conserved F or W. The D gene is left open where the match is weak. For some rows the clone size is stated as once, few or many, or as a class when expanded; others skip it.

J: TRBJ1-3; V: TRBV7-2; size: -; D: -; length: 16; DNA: TGTGCCAGCAGCTTATCGGTGCGGGACACTGGAAACACCATATATTTT; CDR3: CASSLSVRDTGNTIYF
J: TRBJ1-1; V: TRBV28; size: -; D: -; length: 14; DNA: TGTGCCAGCAGTCCCGGGACCGAGAACACTGAAGCTTTCTTT; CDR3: CASSPGTENTEAFF
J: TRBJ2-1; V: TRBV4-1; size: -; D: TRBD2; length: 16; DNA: TGCGCCAGCAGCCAAGTAGACATGGGACTAGCGGGTGAGCAGTTCTTC; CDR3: CASSQVDMGLAGEQFF
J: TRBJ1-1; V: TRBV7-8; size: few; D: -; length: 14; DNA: TGTGCCAGCAGCCGAATATGGGGGAACACTGAAGCTTTCTTT; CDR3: CASSRIWGNTEAFF
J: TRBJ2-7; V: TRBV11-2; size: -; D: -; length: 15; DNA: TGTGCCAGCAGCTGGCGAAGGGGGTTCTCCTACGAGCAGTACTTC; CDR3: CASSWRRGFSYEQYF
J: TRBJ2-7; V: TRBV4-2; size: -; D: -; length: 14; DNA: TGTGCCAGCAGCCAATCGCACAGTCCTCCCGAGCAGTACTTC; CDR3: CASSQSHSPPEQYF
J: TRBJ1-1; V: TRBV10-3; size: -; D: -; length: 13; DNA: TGTGCCACATCTAAGACTGAGAACACTGAAGCTTTCTTT; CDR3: CATSKTENTEAFF
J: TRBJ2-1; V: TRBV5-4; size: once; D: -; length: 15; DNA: TGTGCCAGCAGCACCGACAACCCTGTCTACAATGAGCAGCTCTTC; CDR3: CASSTDNPVYNEQLF
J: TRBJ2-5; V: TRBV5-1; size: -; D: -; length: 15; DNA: TGCGCCAGCAGCTGGGGGAACAGGTCGCAAGAGACCCAGTACTTC; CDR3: CASSWGNRSQETQYF
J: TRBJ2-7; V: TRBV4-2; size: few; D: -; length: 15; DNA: TGTGCCAGCAGCCAATCGGGAGCTAAGGTGTACGAGCAGTACTTC; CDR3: CASSQSGAKVYEQYF
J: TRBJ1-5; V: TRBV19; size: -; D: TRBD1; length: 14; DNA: TGTGCCAGTAGCGCGGGACAGAAAAATCAGCCCCAGCATTTT; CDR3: CASSAGQKNQPQHF
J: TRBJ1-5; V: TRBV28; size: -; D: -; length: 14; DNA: TGTGCCAGCAGTTTATACAGGGTGGGGTCGCCCCAGCATTTT; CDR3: CASSLYRVGSPQHF
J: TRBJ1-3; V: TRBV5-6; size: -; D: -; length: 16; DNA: TGTGCCAGCAGCTTGTCACAGACGGCTGGGTCTGACACCATATATTTT; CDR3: CASSLSQTAGSDTIYF
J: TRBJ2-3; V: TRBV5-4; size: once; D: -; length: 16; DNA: TGTGCCAGCAGCGGCACCGAGCGACATGCCGGTAAGGGGCCCTTTTTT; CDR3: CASSGTERHAGKGPFF
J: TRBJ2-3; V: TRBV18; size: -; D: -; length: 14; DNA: TGTGCCAGCTCACCCCGGTCAGAGGCAGATACGCAGTATTTT; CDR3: CASSPRSEADTQYF
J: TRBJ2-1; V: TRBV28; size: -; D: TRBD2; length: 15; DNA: TGTGCCAGCAGCCAACTAGCGGGAACCTACAATGAGCAGTTCTTC; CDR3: CASSQLAGTYNEQFF
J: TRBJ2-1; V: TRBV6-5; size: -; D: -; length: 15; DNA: TGTGCCAGCAGATCCAGGGGTTTCGCCTACAATGAGCAGTTCTTC; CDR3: CASRSRGFAYNEQFF
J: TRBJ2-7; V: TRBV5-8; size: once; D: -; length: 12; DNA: TGTGCCAGCAGCTTACGGAGGAACGAGCAGTACTTC; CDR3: CASSLRRNEQYF
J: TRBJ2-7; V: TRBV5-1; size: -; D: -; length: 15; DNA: TGCGCCAGCAGCCCGAATTCGGCAGGGACCTACGAGCAGTACTTC; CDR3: CASSPNSAGTYEQYF
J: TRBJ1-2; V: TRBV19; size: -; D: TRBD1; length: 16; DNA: TGTGCCAGTAGTACAAGTCGGGACAGCGCGGTGTCTGGCTACACCTTC; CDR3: CASSTSRDSAVSGYTF
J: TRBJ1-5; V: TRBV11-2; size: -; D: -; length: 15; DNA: TGTGCCAGCAGCTTGGCGTCAAATAGCAATCAGCCCCAGCATTTT; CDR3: CASSLASNSNQPQHF
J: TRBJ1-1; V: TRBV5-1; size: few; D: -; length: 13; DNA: TGCGCCAGCAGCTTGGTTAGGAGGACTGAAGCTTTCTTT; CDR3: CASSLVRRTEAFF
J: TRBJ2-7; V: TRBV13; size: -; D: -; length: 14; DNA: TGTGCCAGCAGCCATTGGGGGGGGCCCGGCGAGCAGTACTTC; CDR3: CASSHWGGPGEQYF
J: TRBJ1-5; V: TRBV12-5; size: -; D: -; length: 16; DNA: TGTGCTAGTGTAGACTCCAGGGGTCGTAGCAATCAGCCCCAGCATTTT; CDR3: CASVDSRGRSNQPQHF
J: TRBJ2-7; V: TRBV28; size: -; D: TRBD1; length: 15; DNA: TGTGCCAGCAGTTCCCCCTGGGCAGGGGGTTACGAGCAGTACTTC; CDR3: CASSSPWAGGYEQYF
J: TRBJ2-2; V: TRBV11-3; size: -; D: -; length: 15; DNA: TGTGCCAGCAGCCTCCGACAGGCCAGCCCCGGGGAGCTGTTTTTT; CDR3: CASSLRQASPGELFF
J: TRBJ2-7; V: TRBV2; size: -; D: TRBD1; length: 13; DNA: TGTGCCACGCGCCGCGGGACAGGTAACGAGCAGTACTTC; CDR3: CATRRGTGNEQYF
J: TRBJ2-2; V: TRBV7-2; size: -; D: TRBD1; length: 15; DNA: TGTGCCAGCAGCCCCCGGGACAGGGCCACCGGGGAGCTGTTTTTT; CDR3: CASSPRDRATGELFF
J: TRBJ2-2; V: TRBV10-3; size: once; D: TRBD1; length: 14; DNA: TGTGCCATCAGCGGTGGACAGGGAGACCGGGAGCTGTTTTTT; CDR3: CAISGGQGDRELFF
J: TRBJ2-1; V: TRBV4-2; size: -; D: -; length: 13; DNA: TGTGCCAGCAGCCCCCTCCCCCCGGGAGAGCAGTTCTTC; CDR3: CASSPLPPGEQFF
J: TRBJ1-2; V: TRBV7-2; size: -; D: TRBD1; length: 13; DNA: TGTGCCAGCAGCCTTGACAGGGTTGACGGCTACACCTTC; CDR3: CASSLDRVDGYTF
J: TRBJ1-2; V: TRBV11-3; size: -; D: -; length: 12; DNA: TGTGCCAGCAGCCCCGCGGGATCGGGCTACACCTTC; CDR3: CASSPAGSGYTF
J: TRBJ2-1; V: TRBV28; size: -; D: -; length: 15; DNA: TGTGCCAGCAGAGAGGGGGGCGGCTCCTACAATGAGCAGTTCTTC; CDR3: CASREGGGSYNEQFF
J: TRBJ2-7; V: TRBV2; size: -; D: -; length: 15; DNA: TGTGCCAGCAGTGACCGGGACCGAGGCTCCTACGAGCAGTACTTC; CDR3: CASSDRDRGSYEQYF
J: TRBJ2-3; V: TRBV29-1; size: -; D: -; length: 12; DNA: TGCAGCGTTGTAGCAAGCACAGATACGCAGTATTTT; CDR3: CSVVASTDTQYF
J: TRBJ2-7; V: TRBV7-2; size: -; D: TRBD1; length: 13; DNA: TGTGCCAGCAGCCCAAAAAGGGGGCGGGAGCAGTACTTC; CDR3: CASSPKRGREQYF
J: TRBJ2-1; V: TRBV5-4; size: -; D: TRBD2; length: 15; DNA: TGTGCCAGCAGCTTGCCCCCAGCGGGAGCCAATGAGCAGTTCTTC; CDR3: CASSLPPAGANEQFF
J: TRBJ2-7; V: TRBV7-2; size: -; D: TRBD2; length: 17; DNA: TGTGCCAGCAGCTTAGGGCAATCTAGCGGGAGGGCCAAGGAGCAGTACTTC; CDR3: CASSLGQSSGRAKEQYF
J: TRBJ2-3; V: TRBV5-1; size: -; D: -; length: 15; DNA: TGCGCCAGCAGCCACATTTCGACCAGCACAGATACGCAGTATTTT; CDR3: CASSHISTSTDTQYF
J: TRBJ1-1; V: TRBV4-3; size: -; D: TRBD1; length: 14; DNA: TGCGCCAGCAGCCAAAAACAGGGGGGGGCTGAAGCTTTCTTT; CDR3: CASSQKQGGAEAFF
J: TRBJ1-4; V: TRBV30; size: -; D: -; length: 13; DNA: TGTGCCTGGGACGGTGGCACTAATGAAAAACTGTTTTTT; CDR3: CAWDGGTNEKLFF
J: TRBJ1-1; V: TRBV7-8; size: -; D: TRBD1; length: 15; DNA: TGTGCCAGCAGCTTAGTGGACAGGGTGAACACTGAAGCTTTCTTT; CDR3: CASSLVDRVNTEAFF